The clone carrying this T cell receptor (beta chain) has a handful of counts. Trimming cost V 1 base and J 0 bases, with 10 bases left between them. This CDR3 has 16 residues. Germline V gene sequence: CDR1 SEHNR, CDR2 FQNEAQ (reference sequence). The sample is drawn from a study of radiotherapy plus CTLA-4 blockade in lung cancer. The assay was immunoSEQ multiplex PCR, and TCRdb's table has in-frame clones only and misses some. The sample has 35,000 to 50,000 clones; 73% are singletons. This receptor was taken from a human donor with non-small cell lung cancer who had a complete response to radiotherapy plus ipilimumab. The gene calls are TRBV7-9 and TRBJ1-3; D gene uncertain. The sample in question was peripheral blood, obtained from a patient treated with radiotherapy plus ipilimumab. The CDR3 sequence: CASSLGGRLSGNTIYF. The DNA for the CDR3 is TGTGCCAGCAGCTTAGGAGGCCGCCTCTCTGGAAACACCATATATTTT.